The present entry profiles one T cell receptor (beta chain) with its context. The entry originates in a study of blood T cell repertoires in COVID-19. Study background: There were acute and convalescent COVID-19 samples, and they came from the United States, Italy and Spain. T cells, B-cell-depleted T cells, or PBMCs supplied cDNA or gDNA.

Authors' processing steps: The authors estimated nucleated cell counts from reference gene primer amplification. Generated by immunoSEQ multiplex PCR, the TCRdb table keeps only in-frame clones and is missing some. The DNA gave D and trimming, while V, J and clone size come from that table. The repertoire includes 150,000 to 200,000 clones, roughly 85% of them detected once, and approximately 9.9% sits in the top ten. The TCR was taken from a human donor with active or convalescent COVID-19. The donor label of this sample is uncertain. The material sequenced was peripheral blood.

The CDR3 sequence is CASSQSQGSHGYTF. CDR3 nucleotides: TGTGCCAGCAGCCAATCGCAGGGTTCTCATGGCTACACCTTC. The chain employs TRBV3-1 (or the pseudogene TRBV3-2) and TRBJ1-2; weak D call: TRBD1 (5 bases). The CDR3 consists of 14 residues. V dropped 2 bases and J dropped 6 bases, with 13 bases sitting between them. Germline V gives CDR1 LGHDT, CDR2 YNNKEL (reference sequence).